The 21 T cell receptor beta chains below were found in one sample sequenced in a study of T cell responses to AZD1222 COVID-19 vaccine. Data came from immunoSEQ multiplex PCR; TCRdb stores just in-frame clones and leaves some out. The sample holds under 170,000 clones, 80% to 95% seen once. The source was peripheral blood, collected 28 days after the second AZD1222 dose. These receptors were collected from an adult who received the AZD1222 COVID-19 vaccine.

The V gene is TRBV5-1, the J gene TRBJ2-1, with 7 bases lining up with TRBD2. V gave up 5 bases and J gave up 7 bases; unmatched junction bases: 12. Germline CDR1 and CDR2: SGHRS and YFSETQ. This CDR3 is 15 amino acids long. This CDR3 reads CASSFLRDYKNEQFF. The CDR3 coding sequence is TGCGCCAGCAGTTTTCTCCGGGACTATAAAAATGAGCAGTTCTTC.

The chain joins TRBV12-3 or TRBV12-4 to TRBJ2-2; no reliable D call. The germline V and J ends were trimmed by 3 bases and 7 bases, with 6 bases remaining between them. CDR3 length equals 12 residues. The CDR3 nucleotides read TGTGCCAGCAGTTTTATTGGCGGGGAGCTGTTTTTT. This translates into CASSFIGGELFF.

The genes are TRBV4-1 and TRBJ1-1; no definite D call. From germline, CDR1 is MGHRA and CDR2 YSYEKL. The CDR3 sequence is 13 residues long. V lost 4 bases and J 4 bases, leaving 10 bases between the germline ends. CDR3 nucleotide sequence: TGCGCCAGCAGCCTCCTCGGAGTCACTGAAGCTTTCTTT. Translation: CASSLLGVTEAFF.

V and J are TRBV10-3 and TRBJ1-6; no clear D gene. The germline gives CDR1 ENHRY, CDR2 SYGVKD. The V end lost 3 bases, the J end lost 5 bases, and 8 bases lay between the germline ends. The CDR3 extends over 14 amino acids. CDR3 loop: CAISDALNNSPLHF. The CDR3 coding sequence is TGTGCCATCAGTGACGCACTGAATAATTCACCCCTCCACTTT.

The V and J genes are TRBV7-8 and TRBJ2-2, with D possibly matching TRBD2 (5 bases). Trimming pared 5 bases from V and 2 bases from J, leaving 18 bases between. The germline V gene has CDR1 SGHVS and CDR2 FQNEAQ. This CDR3 spans 17 amino acids. In DNA form, the CDR3 reads TGTGCCAGCAGCATACTAGTGGTAGCGACCAACACCGGGGAGCTGTTTTTT. Translation: CASSILVVATNTGELFF.

The rearrangement links TRBV24-1 to TRBJ1-1; 9 bases match TRBD1. Trimming at V came to 5 bases and at J to 1 base, leaving 13 bases not matched to a gene. The CDR3 is 18 residues long. Germline lookup yields CDR1 KGHDR and CDR2 SFDVKD. The CDR3 nucleotides read TGTGCCACCAGTGTTATGGTAACAGGGGGCTGGGGGAACACTGAAGCTTTCTTT. Protein product: CATSVMVTGGWGNTEAFF.

This clone has just a few counts. The rearrangement links TRBV19 to TRBJ1-5; the match to TRBD1 covers 12 bases. This CDR3 is 17 amino acids long. The germline V gene encodes CDR1 LNHDA and CDR2 SQIVND (reference sequence). Losses at the gene ends were 6 bases for V and 3 bases for J; bases not matched to a gene: 9. This CDR3 reads CASRSPGDRGPNQPQHF. The CDR3 DNA sequence: TGTGCCAGTAGGTCACCGGGGGACAGGGGGCCCAATCAGCCCCAGCATTTT.

The CDR3 DNA sequence: TGTGCCAGCAGTTACTTGGATGAGCAGTTCTTC. Translating gives CASSYLDEQFF. This sequence joins TRBV6-2 or TRBV6-3 and TRBJ2-1; no clear D. The CDR3 consists of 11 residues. Trimming pared 1 base from V and 8 bases from J, leaving 3 bases between. Germline loops: CDR1 MNHEY, CDR2 SVGEGT.

This clone was counted between two and nine times. This sequence joins TRBV7-9 and TRBJ1-2; 7 nucleotides match TRBD1. Germline V gene lookup returns CDR1 SEHNR and CDR2 FQNEAQ (reference sequence). This CDR3 contains 15 residues. J lost 3 bases, V lost 4 bases, and 8 bases had no gene match. The CDR3 spells CASSSTGALDYGYTF. CDR3 coding DNA: TGTGCCAGCAGCTCTACAGGGGCCCTTGACTATGGCTACACCTTC.

The rearrangement joins TRBV12-5 to TRBJ2-2, with 7 bases lining up with TRBD1. The CDR3 has 14 residues. V trimming: 1 base; J trimming: 4 bases; junction bases outside the gene matches: 0. CDR1 and CDR2 (germline): LGHNT, FRNRAP. The CDR3 loop reads CASGLGQGTGELFF. CDR3 DNA sequence: TGTGCTAGTGGTTTGGGACAGGGCACCGGGGAGCTGTTTTTT.

This chain uses TRBV10-2 with TRBJ1-5; D gene unclear. V was trimmed by 2 bases and J by 0 bases, leaving 5 bases between them. The CDR3 totals 14 residues. Looked up from germline, CDR1 is WSHSY and CDR2 is SAAADI. The CDR3 DNA reads as TGCGCCAGCAGTGAGGGTAATAGCAATCAGCCCCAGCATTTT. Its protein is CASSEGNSNQPQHF.

CDR3 nucleotide sequence: TGTGCCAGTAGTATACCGATGAGCTCCTACAATGAGCAGTTCTTC. It translates to CASSIPMSSYNEQFF. This chain links TRBV19 with TRBJ2-1; D is ambiguous. V shed 2 bases and J shed 0 bases, with 8 bases lying between them. The CDR3 runs 15 residues. The germline gives CDR1 LNHDA, CDR2 SQIVND (reference sequence).

This chain uses TRBV27 with TRBJ1-3, with 8 bases lining up with TRBD1. Germline CDR1 is MNHEY and CDR2 is SMNVEV (reference sequence). CDR3 length: 15 amino acids. Trimming at V came to 4 bases and at J to 4 bases, leaving 6 bases not matched to a gene. This CDR3 reads CASSSGGASGNTIYF. DNA for the CDR3: TGTGCCAGCAGTTCAGGGGGCGCTTCGGGAAACACCATATATTTT.

The rearrangement uses TRBV7-9 and TRBJ1-2; D ambiguous. The CDR3 totals 15 residues. Trimming took off 5 bases at V and 4 bases at J, with 17 bases between the two ends. Looked up from germline, CDR1 is SEHNR and CDR2 is FQNEAQ (reference sequence). The CDR3 region has the DNA TGTGCCAGCAGCCATATGAGGGAAACTGCCTATGGCTACACCTTC. Protein product: CASSHMRETAYGYTF.

A single count supports this clone. V usage is TRBV28 and J usage is TRBJ1-2; no reliable D call. Per germline, CDR1 MDHEN and CDR2 SYDVKM. V was pared by 4 bases and J by 9 bases, with 24 bases between. The CDR3 sequence is 16 residues long. The CDR3 nucleotides are TGTGCCAGCAGTTCAGCCAAGAGGGCTACCTTAAGTAGCTACACCTTC. This sequence encodes CASSSAKRATLSSYTF.

This chain joins TRBV5-8 and TRBJ2-3; tentative D call: TRBD2 (6 bases). Germline CDR1 SGHTS, CDR2 YDEGEE. Trimming left V 0 bases short and J 0 bases short, with 14 bases between. The CDR3 covers 17 residues. CDR3 residues: CASSLGAGPTSTDTQYF. CDR3 sequence (DNA): TGTGCCAGCAGCTTGGGGGCGGGACCAACTAGCACAGATACGCAGTATTTT.

The CDR3 here is CASSWGQGKWEQYF. The CDR3 nucleotides are TGTGCCAGTAGCTGGGGACAGGGGAAATGGGAGCAGTACTTC. The rearrangement uses TRBV19 and TRBJ2-7; 10 bases map to TRBD1. The junction had 9 bases not matched to a gene; V was cut back by 6 bases and J by 7 bases. The germline V gene encodes CDR1 LNHDA and CDR2 SQIVND (reference sequence). The CDR3 is made up of 14 amino acids.

The genes are TRBV5-6 and TRBJ2-3; 9 bases line up with TRBD1. V lost 2 bases and J lost 4; bases outside the gene matches: 5. Germline V gives CDR1 SGHDT, CDR2 YYEEEE. There are 15 residues in the CDR3. CDR3 region: CASSLQGAIADTQYF. CDR3 nucleotide sequence: TGTGCCAGCAGCTTACAGGGGGCAATAGCAGATACGCAGTATTTT.

The chain recombines TRBV19 with TRBJ1-6; maybe TRBD1 (5 bases). The V end was cut by 6 bases, the J end by 0 bases, with 12 bases between. Germline assignment: CDR1 LNHDA and CDR2 SQIVND (reference sequence). The CDR3 has 16 amino acids. CDR3 amino acids: CASRDSLSSYNSPLHF. The CDR3, as DNA: TGTGCCAGTAGAGACAGTCTAAGCTCCTATAATTCACCCCTCCACTTT.

The chain recombines TRBV3-1 (or the pseudogene TRBV3-2) with TRBJ1-1, with a possible D match to TRBD1 (6 bases). Germline V gene sequence: CDR1 LGHDT, CDR2 YNNKEL (reference sequence). V dropped 4 bases and J dropped 4 bases, with 13 bases sitting between them. The length of the CDR3 is 14 residues. Here the CDR3 DNA reads TGTGCCAGCAGCCCCCGGGTAGGGGGCACTGAAGCTTTCTTT. It translates to CASSPRVGGTEAFF.

This CDR3 reads CASSLGATNEQFF. The CDR3 DNA reads TGTGCCAGCAGCTTAGGGGCCACCAATGAGCAGTTCTTC. The chain employs TRBV7-9 and TRBJ2-1; no clear D. This CDR3 region has 13 residues. Germline assignment: CDR1 SEHNR and CDR2 FQNEAQ (reference sequence). V lost 1 base and J 6 bases, leaving 7 bases between the germline ends.